Included here is one T cell receptor (beta chain) sequence, with context. Sequenced by immunoSEQ multiplex PCR; TCRdb stores in-frame clones only, minus some. This table has roughly 300,000 clones, around 87% appearing once. This sample is drawn from a study of blood T cell repertoires in COVID-19. The CDR3 is 14 residues long. Germline CDR1 and CDR2: GTSNPN and SVGIG (reference sequence). Unmatched junction bases numbered 7, after V lost 4 bases and J lost 4 bases. The sequenced sample consisted of peripheral blood. The sequence derives from a woman between 50 and 59 years old who had recovered from COVID-19. This chain joins TRBV30 and TRBJ2-1; 7 bases are shared with TRBD1. The chain's CDR3 is CAWTPRDRYNEQFF. Written as DNA, the CDR3 is TGTGCCTGGACTCCACGGGACAGATACAATGAGCAGTTCTTC.